The clone carrying this TCR beta chain occurred a few times. Its antigen remains unknown. These data are taken from a study of T cell clonotyping in hematopoietic cell transplantation. Regarding the study as a whole: Recipient TCR diversity dropped after transplant; expanded clonotypes rose from day 30 to 180. Cells were unsorted, so CD4 and CD8 contributions were not separated.

Deletions cut 11 bases from V and 2 bases from J, with 12 bases between. The CDR3 is 12 amino acids. CDR1 LNHDA and CDR2 SQIVND come from the germline V gene (reference sequence). As for time point: recipient sample about 28 days before transplant, after cytoreduction. Recipients were bled about 28 days pretransplant and at posttransplant days 30, 100, 180. Assay used: immunoSEQ multiplex PCR; TCRdb lists only in-frame clones, some missing. In the table there are some 40,000 clones, 85% of which are singletons. The sequence came from a man aged 55 to 70 with acute myeloid leukemia. Some clones in this sample may be carry-over from other donors' samples. Sequences were derived from peripheral blood mononuclear cells, sampled before stem cell transplant. The J gene is TRBJ1-2, the V gene TRBV19, with D maybe TRBD1 (5 bases). CDR3 region: CAVYGGNYGYTF. CDR3 DNA sequence: TGTGCCGTCTACGGGGGGAACTATGGCTACACCTTC.